Below, 10 T cell receptor beta chains from the same sample are listed, as sequenced in a study of blood T cell repertoires in COVID-19. TCRdb keeps only in-frame clones here, not all; method: immunoSEQ multiplex PCR. Of some 100,000 clones in the sample, almost 90% were seen once. Material for sequencing was peripheral blood. These receptors were collected from a woman aged 65 to 85 with acute or convalescent COVID-19.

CDR3 region: CASSLAGGSDTQYF. CDR3 DNA: TGTGCCAGCAGCTTAGCGGGGGGTTCAGATACGCAGTATTTT. The chain couples TRBV3-1 (or the pseudogene TRBV3-2) to TRBJ2-3; the match to TRBD2 covers 10 bases. This CDR3 contains 14 residues. J gave up 4 bases and V 5 bases, and 3 bases lay outside the gene matches. Germline V gene lookup returns CDR1 LGHDT and CDR2 YNNKEL (reference sequence).

The V gene is TRBV28, the J gene TRBJ1-2; weak D call: TRBD1 (5 bases). CDR1 and CDR2 (germline): MDHEN, SYDVKM. V was cut by 2 bases and J by 7 bases, with 14 bases left in between. CDR3 size: 14 residues. The CDR3 reads CASSLQGPSSGYTF. In DNA, the CDR3 is TGTGCCAGCAGTTTACAGGGCCCGTCGAGTGGCTACACCTTC.

The V gene is TRBV19, the J gene TRBJ1-1, with unresolved D. The V gene's germline CDR1 is LNHDA and CDR2 SQIVND (reference sequence). The V end was cut by 5 bases, the J end by 4 bases, with 11 bases between. The CDR3 length is 13 residues. The CDR3 loop is CASSWEGGTEAFF. In DNA form, the CDR3 reads TGTGCCAGTAGTTGGGAGGGAGGCACTGAAGCTTTCTTT.

The sample holds a few counts of this clone. V gene TRBV4-1 combines with J gene TRBJ1-1; maybe TRBD1 (5 bases). The CDR3 is 15 amino acids. Per germline, CDR1 MGHRA and CDR2 YSYEKL. V was shortened by 1 base and J by 0 bases, with 9 bases between the two germline ends. In DNA form, the CDR3 reads TGCGCCAGCAGCCAAGGGCGGGGGATGAACACTGAAGCTTTCTTT. This gives the protein CASSQGRGMNTEAFF.

CDR3 sequence (DNA): TGTGCCAGCAGCCAGGGGGCGCCGACTCTGCAGTACTTC. Translation gives CASSQGAPTLQYF. J is TRBJ2-7 and V is TRBV3-1 (or the pseudogene TRBV3-2); a possible D gene is TRBD1 (6 bases). CDR1 and CDR2 from the germline V gene are LGHDT and YNNKEL (reference sequence). V lost 3 bases and J lost 9, with 15 bases in between. The CDR3 is 13 residues long.

The chain combines TRBV7-9 with TRBJ1-1, with 7 bases identical to TRBD1. The ends lost 3 bases at V and 11 bases at J; junction bases unmatched: 24. This CDR3 spans 18 amino acids. Germline CDR1 and CDR2: SEHNR and FQNEAQ (reference sequence). The CDR3 loop reads CASSLGTGPTGTRGMAFF. DNA for the CDR3: TGTGCCAGCAGCTTGGGGACTGGTCCGACAGGGACTCGAGGGATGGCTTTCTTT.

This clone has just one count. V usage is TRBV28 and J usage is TRBJ1-2; D is perhaps TRBD1 (6 bases). V lost 5 bases, J lost 4 bases, and 17 bases lay in between. Germline V gene data show CDR1 as MDHEN and CDR2 as SYDVKM. The CDR3 runs 15 residues. The CDR3 region has the DNA TGTGCCAGCAGTCCCCACGGGGCGGGGGCCTATGGCTACACCTTC. Translated: CASSPHGAGAYGYTF.

The chain has TRBV27 and TRBJ1-6, with 9 bases that match TRBD1. The CDR3 contains 19 residues. Germline CDR1 reads MNHEY; CDR2 reads SMNVEV (reference sequence). Trimming cost V 2 bases and J 0 bases; bases outside gene matches: 8. The CDR3 reads CASSLRQGGGISYNSPLHF. The CDR3 DNA sequence: TGTGCCAGCAGTTTAAGACAGGGGGGGGGAATCTCCTATAATTCACCCCTCCACTTT.

This rearrangement joins TRBV2 to TRBJ2-3; TRBD1 might be the D (6 bases). V was trimmed by 6 bases and J by 3 bases, leaving 7 bases between them. CDR1 and CDR2 from the germline V gene are SNHLY and FYNNEI. This CDR3 region has 12 residues. The CDR3 coding sequence is TGTGCCAGCAGAACAGGGACAGATACGCAGTATTTT. The encoded protein is CASRTGTDTQYF.

This chain connects TRBV27 to TRBJ2-2, with 11 bases matching TRBD2. V shed 3 bases, J shed 7 bases, and the junction held 4 bases outside the gene matches. The V gene's germline CDR1 is MNHEY and CDR2 SMNVEV (reference sequence). The CDR3 runs to 15 residues. The CDR3 DNA sequence: TGTGCCAGCAGTTTGGGACTAGCGGAGGTCGGGGAGCTGTTTTTT. It encodes CASSLGLAEVGELFF.